This T cell receptor beta chain was profiled in a study of T cell changes during pregnancy in multiple sclerosis. Deletions cut 7 bases from V and 2 bases from J, with 14 bases between. This CDR3 is built from 14 residues. Germline assignment: CDR1 MNHEY and CDR2 SMNVEV (reference sequence). Profiling relied on immunoSEQ multiplex PCR, and the TCRdb table lists in-frame clones only, not all of them. The sample holds around 69,000 clones, 90% to 95% seen once. The receptor's source is a female donor with multiple sclerosis, enrolled in a pregnancy study. Sequenced material: CD8+ T cells from peripheral blood mononuclear cells, taken before pregnancy. This chain uses TRBV27 with TRBJ1-2; tentatively, D is TRBD1 (6 bases). CDR3 region: CASTAGRGNYGYTF. The CDR3 DNA is TGTGCCAGCACCGCGGGGAGGGGGAACTATGGCTACACCTTC.